This passage covers 26 T cell receptor beta chains from one sample sequenced in a study of T-cell reconstitution after alpha-beta-depleted transplantation in children. Preparation of the TCRbeta library involved a method that used unique molecular identifiers. One entry per CDR3 protein, called by TCRdb with MiXCR from the PCR reads. The sample has 400,000 to 550,000 distinct CDR3 sequences, roughly a tenth seen once. The sample consisted of PBMCs, taken before TCRalphabeta/CD19-depleted stem cell transplant. Receptors originate from a child aged 2-15 years with inherited bone marrow failure, due to receive a stem cell transplant.

The V and J genes are TRBV29-1 and TRBJ2-5; D gene uncertain. CDR3 length equals 12 residues. The germline V gene encodes CDR1 SQVTM and CDR2 ANQGSEA. The V end lost 5 bases, the J end lost 1 base, and 8 bases lay between the germline ends. The CDR3 sequence: CSVKQSQETQYF. In DNA form, the CDR3 reads TGCAGCGTTAAACAGAGCCAAGAGACCCAGTACTTC.

This clonotype was detected ten times or more. The V gene is TRBV2, the J gene TRBJ2-7; 9 bases line up with TRBD2. CDR1 is SNHLY and CDR2 is FYNNEI in the germline V gene. This CDR3 is built from 13 residues. V dropped 6 bases and J dropped 6; count of bases not matched to a gene: 6. The CDR3 DNA is TGTGCCAGCAGGGTAATACTAGCGGGCGAGCAGTACTTC. Its translation: CASRVILAGEQYF.

This clonotype was seen many times. The chain combines TRBV7-6 with TRBJ1-6, with D uncertain. Germline CDR1 and CDR2: SGHVS and FNYEAQ. The CDR3 is 16 amino acids. With 5 bases removed from V and 5 bases from J, the gap between germline ends came to 16 bases. The CDR3 is CASSLNGRRDNSPLHF. CDR3 coding DNA: TGTGCCAGCAGCCTAAACGGACGACGGGATAATTCACCCCTCCACTTT.

This clonotype was found many times. This chain uses TRBV5-1 with TRBJ2-7; TRBD1 might be the D (5 bases). Germline CDR1 is SGHRS and CDR2 is YFSETQ. V lost 3 bases to trimming and J lost 4 bases, with 11 bases between them. The CDR3 is made up of 13 amino acids. The CDR3: CASSWGQPYEQYF. CDR3 DNA: TGCGCCAGCAGCTGGGGCCAGCCATACGAGCAGTACTTC.

This clonotype was observed at least ten times. The chain links TRBV29-1 to TRBJ2-1; TRBD2 matches 7 bases. After removal of 7 bases from V and 0 bases from J, the junction contained 9 bases not matched to a gene. CDR1 and CDR2 (germline): SQVTM, ANQGSEA. The CDR3 runs 15 residues. The CDR3 coding sequence is TGCAGCGCTGACGGGGGGACCCGCTCCTACAATGAGCAGTTCTTC. Amino acid sequence: CSADGGTRSYNEQFF.

This clonotype was seen ten or more times. This sequence joins TRBV4-3 and TRBJ1-4, with 10 bases lining up with TRBD1. V lost 4 bases and J lost 8; bases outside the gene matches: 10. In germline, CDR1 is LGHNA, CDR2 YSLEER. CDR3 length: 16 amino acids. The CDR3, as DNA: TGCGCCAGCAGCCCCCTCCGCGGGACAGGGGAAGAAAAACTGTTTTTT. It translates to CASSPLRGTGEEKLFF.

This clonotype was observed at least ten times. V gene TRBV7-2 combines with J gene TRBJ2-5; 10 bases line up with TRBD1. Germline CDR1 reads SGHTA; CDR2 reads FQGNSA. The CDR3 is 15 amino acids. Trimming removed 1 base from V and 3 bases from J; junction bases left unmatched: 2. The CDR3 sequence: CASSLGTGGEETQYF. CDR3 coding DNA: TGTGCCAGCAGCTTAGGGACAGGGGGTGAAGAGACCCAGTACTTC.

The rearrangement links TRBV9 to TRBJ1-2, with D maybe TRBD1 (5 bases). The V end lost 2 bases, the J end lost 5 bases, and 10 bases lay between the germline ends. CDR3 length: 13 amino acids. Per germline, CDR1 SGDLS and CDR2 YYNGEE. The CDR3 sequence is CASSVRDRYGYTF. The CDR3 DNA reads TGTGCCAGCAGCGTCCGAGACAGATATGGCTACACCTTC. The full variable domain, its missing parts supplied by reference TRBV9 and TRBJ1-2, is DSGVTQTPKHLITATGQRVTLRCSPRSGDLSVYWYQQSLDQGLQFLIQYYNGEERAKGNILERFSAQQFPDLHSELNLSSLELGDSALYFCASSVRDRYGYTFGSGTRLTVV.

In this sample, this clonotype turned up many times. This chain uses TRBV20-1 with TRBJ2-7, with TRBD2 matching over 10 bases. The CDR3 is 12 amino acids. Germline V gives CDR1 DFQATT, CDR2 SNEGSKA (reference sequence). CDR3 DNA sequence: TGCAGCCTAGCGGGAGTGAAGTACGAGCAGTACTTC. The encoded protein is CSLAGVKYEQYF.

This clonotype has at least ten counts. The rearrangement joins TRBV6-5 to TRBJ2-1; no reliable D call. The germline V gene has CDR1 MNHEY and CDR2 SVGAGI. Trimming stripped 2 bases from V and 8 bases from J, with 13 bases between. The CDR3 runs to 14 residues. The CDR3 loop is CASSYRSKWDEQFF. The CDR3 DNA reads TGTGCCAGCAGTTACCGGTCGAAGTGGGATGAGCAGTTCTTC.

The sample holds many counts of this clonotype. CDR3 sequence reads: CASSFRLAALYEQYF. CDR3 coding DNA: TGTGCCAGCAGCTTTAGACTAGCGGCTCTCTACGAGCAGTACTTC. V and J are TRBV7-9 and TRBJ2-7; 9 nucleotides align to TRBD2. V lost 3 bases, J lost 3 bases, and 6 bases stayed unmatched. Germline CDR1 is SEHNR and CDR2 is FQNEAQ (reference sequence). The CDR3 spans 15 residues.

The chain uses TRBV11-2 and TRBJ2-1, with D possibly TRBD1 on 6 matching bases. Per germline, CDR1 SGHAT and CDR2 FQNNGV. V was clipped by 4 bases and J by 2 bases, with 15 bases between them. The CDR3 is made up of 16 amino acids. The DNA for the CDR3 is TGTGCCAGCAGCTCGCGTAGGGGGATTACCTACAATGAGCAGTTCTTC. Its translation is CASSSRRGITYNEQFF.

The rearrangement joins TRBV27 to TRBJ2-1; the D is unclear. Germline V gives CDR1 MNHEY, CDR2 SMNVEV (reference sequence). Trimming took off 0 bases at V and 2 bases at J, with 8 bases between the two ends. The CDR3 length is 15 residues. Here the CDR3 reads CASSLSAGAYNEQFF. The CDR3 nucleotides are TGTGCCAGCAGTTTATCGGCCGGCGCCTACAATGAGCAGTTCTTC.

This clonotype showed up just a few times. The chain links TRBV7-2 to TRBJ1-6; D uncertain. V gave up 1 base and J gave up 0 bases, with 7 bases separating them. The CDR3 runs 16 residues. Looked up from germline, CDR1 is SGHTA and CDR2 is FQGNSA. CDR3 bases: TGTGCCAGCAGCTTAGGAGCAAGCTCCTATAATTCACCCCTCCACTTT. Translated, it gives CASSLGASSYNSPLHF.

This clonotype appeared a few times. J is TRBJ2-5 and V is TRBV5-1; the match to TRBD1 covers 8 bases. Germline V gives CDR1 SGHRS, CDR2 YFSETQ. This CDR3 has 15 residues. V lost 0 bases to trimming and J lost 5 bases; unmatched junction nucleotides: 6. The CDR3 loop is CASSLAPGGQETQYF. CDR3 DNA sequence: TGCGCCAGCAGCTTGGCCCCAGGGGGCCAGGAGACCCAGTACTTC.

The table lists this clonotype with many counts. The chain links TRBV10-3 to TRBJ1-2, with 8 bases lining up with TRBD1. This CDR3 is built from 15 residues. The J segment lost 4 bases and the V segment lost 4 bases, leaving 8 bases of the junction unmatched. Germline V gene sequence: CDR1 ENHRY, CDR2 SYGVKD. CDR3 sequence (DNA): TGTGCCATCAGTGCCCAGGGGGCTCGTCTCTATGGCTACACCTTC. This encodes CAISAQGARLYGYTF.

Ten or more counts support this clonotype. Written as DNA, the CDR3 is TGCGCCAGCAGCCAAGAAACCGGGGAGCTGTTTTTT. Protein: CASSQETGELFF. The chain recombines TRBV4-1 with TRBJ2-2, with D uncertain. The CDR3 extends over 12 amino acids. Germline V gene data show CDR1 as MGHRA and CDR2 as YSYEKL. V lost 0 bases to trimming and J lost 5 bases, with 1 base between them.

This clonotype has a count of ten or more. The chain joins TRBV7-2 to TRBJ2-1; the D gene is possibly TRBD2 (5 bases). The germline gives CDR1 SGHTA, CDR2 FQGNSA. This CDR3 has 15 amino acids. V lost 5 bases to trimming and J lost 4 bases, with 15 bases between them. DNA of the CDR3: TGTGCCAGCAGCATAAATAGCGCGATTTACAATGAGCAGTTCTTC. Translating it yields CASSINSAIYNEQFF.

This clonotype came up many times. Here the CDR3 reads CASSWTGDYGYTF. CDR3 nucleotide sequence: TGTGCCAGCAGCTGGACAGGGGACTATGGCTACACCTTC. The chain uses TRBV7-2 and TRBJ1-2, with 9 bases fitting TRBD1. V dropped 4 bases and J dropped 3; count of bases not matched to a gene: 0. Germline V gene data show CDR1 as SGHTA and CDR2 as FQGNSA. The CDR3 is 13 residues long.

This clonotype appeared a few times. The rearrangement uses TRBV19 and TRBJ2-3; the match to TRBD2 covers 9 bases. Germline CDR1 is LNHDA and CDR2 is SQIVND (reference sequence). The CDR3 runs 17 residues. Germline trimming cut 6 bases from V and 5 bases from J; bases unmatched to any gene: 15. CDR3 protein: CASSPYKREEYGDTQYF. CDR3 bases: TGTGCCAGTAGCCCTTACAAGCGGGAGGAGTATGGAGATACGCAGTATTTT.

This clonotype was seen only a few times. The chain employs TRBV6-5 and TRBJ2-2; D possibly uses TRBD1 or TRBD2 (5 bases each). V dropped 7 bases and J dropped 4 bases, with 10 bases sitting between them. Per the germline V gene, CDR1 is MNHEY and CDR2 is SVGAGI. The CDR3 is made up of 13 amino acids. CDR3 sequence reads: CASNPGSTGELFF. Here the CDR3 DNA reads TGTGCCAGCAACCCAGGGAGCACCGGGGAGCTGTTTTTT.

This clonotype appeared many times. CDR3 loop: CSVEAGGPYEQYF. CDR3 DNA: TGCAGCGTTGAGGCAGGGGGTCCCTACGAGCAGTACTTC. The V call is TRBV29-1, the J call TRBJ2-7, with 7 bases fitting TRBD1. The CDR3 extends over 13 amino acids. Germline V gene lookup returns CDR1 SQVTM and CDR2 ANQGSEA. V shed 3 bases, J shed 2 bases, and the junction held 4 bases outside the gene matches.

This rearrangement joins TRBV2 to TRBJ2-5; D might be TRBD1 or TRBD2, each matching 6 bases. The germline V gene encodes CDR1 SNHLY and CDR2 FYNNEI. There are 14 residues in the CDR3. V dropped 10 bases and J dropped 5 bases, with 20 bases sitting between them. Written as DNA, the CDR3 is TGTGCCACCCAAGGTAGTAGGGGGGACGAGACCCAGTACTTC. This codes for CATQGSRGDETQYF. The full variable domain, its missing parts supplied by reference TRBV2 and TRBJ2-5, is EPEVTQTPSHQVTQMGQEVILRCVPISNHLYFYWYRQILGQKVEFLVSFYNNEISEKSEIFDDQFSVERPDGSNFTLKIRSTKLEDSAMYFCATQGSRGDETQYFGPGTRLLVL.

This clonotype came up many times. The chain uses TRBV10-3 and TRBJ2-3; 11 nucleotides line up with TRBD2. Trimming at V came to 6 bases and at J to 4 bases, leaving 3 bases not matched to a gene. Per the germline V gene, CDR1 is ENHRY and CDR2 is SYGVKD. The CDR3 extends over 14 amino acids. The CDR3 region is CAIRGLAGPDTQYF. CDR3 sequence (DNA): TGTGCCATCAGAGGACTAGCGGGTCCAGATACGCAGTATTTT.

The table lists this clonotype with many counts. The rearrangement links TRBV20-1 to TRBJ2-1; weak D call: TRBD1 (6 bases). Germline loops: CDR1 DFQATT, CDR2 SNEGSKA (reference sequence). V shed 2 bases and J shed 0 bases, with 26 bases lying between them. The CDR3 has 20 amino acids. The CDR3 loop reads CSARLPFLLQGGSSYNEQFF. The CDR3 DNA reads TGCAGTGCTAGACTACCGTTCCTGCTGCAAGGGGGAAGCTCCTACAATGAGCAGTTCTTC.

This clonotype has only a few counts. This chain joins TRBV6-5 and TRBJ2-1, with D maybe TRBD2 (6 bases). Germline CDR1 reads MNHEY; CDR2 reads SVGAGI. Trimming shortened V by 5 bases and J by 5 bases, and 22 bases separated the two germline ends. The CDR3 is 17 residues long. Here the CDR3 reads CASSTWGLPALNNEQFF. The CDR3 DNA is TGTGCCAGCAGTACTTGGGGACTCCCCGCCTTAAACAATGAGCAGTTCTTC.